The 22 T cell receptor beta chains given below trace back to one sample, sequenced in a study of cytotoxic CD8 clonotypes in ibrutinib-treated CLL. Here immunoSEQ multiplex PCR was the method, and the copy in TCRdb shows in-frame clones only, minus some. The profile shows 25,000 to 35,000 clones, around three fifths of them singletons. The sequences come from PBMCs, collected before ibrutinib treatment. These receptor sequences come from a human donor with chronic lymphocytic leukemia.

This chain joins TRBV4-1 and TRBJ2-1; D is possibly TRBD2 (6 bases). V was trimmed by 3 bases and J by 10 bases, leaving 25 bases between them. This CDR3 has 17 residues. CDR1 and CDR2 (germline): MGHRA, YSYEKL. The CDR3 protein is CASSQVQKRLGQGEQFF. In nucleotides, the CDR3 is TGCGCCAGCAGCCAGGTACAGAAGAGACTAGGGCAAGGGGAGCAGTTCTTC.

The chain has TRBV10-3 and TRBJ2-1; 7 bases are shared with TRBD2. This CDR3 spans 16 amino acids. CDR1 and CDR2 (germline): ENHRY, SYGVKD. V was pared by 2 bases and J by 8 bases, with 12 bases of the junction left unmatched. This CDR3 is CAISETTGGRVDEQFF. In nucleotides, the CDR3 is TGTGCCATCAGTGAGACAACCGGGGGGAGGGTGGATGAGCAGTTCTTC.

The chain links TRBV5-4 to TRBJ2-2, with 11 nucleotides matching TRBD1. The germline V gene has CDR1 SGHNT and CDR2 YYREEE (reference sequence). The CDR3 is made up of 15 amino acids. Germline trimming cut 5 bases from V and 4 bases from J; bases unmatched to any gene: 4. CDR3 nucleotides: TGTGCCAGCAGGCGAGGGACAGGGGGCACCGGGGAGCTGTTTTTT. This encodes CASRRGTGGTGELFF.

The rearrangement uses TRBV5-1 and TRBJ2-1; 11 bases line up with TRBD1. Germline V gene data show CDR1 as SGHRS and CDR2 as YFSETQ. The CDR3 is 15 residues long. After removal of 2 bases from V and 3 bases from J, the junction contained 1 base not matched to a gene. CDR3 amino acids: CASSLGTGGYNEQFF. The CDR3 DNA reads TGCGCCAGCAGCTTAGGGACAGGGGGCTACAATGAGCAGTTCTTC.

This chain uses TRBV19 with TRBJ2-3, with 11 bases fitting TRBD2. The length of the CDR3 is 15 residues. CDR1 is LNHDA and CDR2 is SQIVND in the germline V gene (reference sequence). V lost 5 bases, J lost 3 bases, and 4 bases stayed unmatched. The CDR3 region is CASSLAGGGTDTQYF. In DNA form, the CDR3 reads TGTGCCAGTAGTCTAGCGGGGGGTGGTACAGATACGCAGTATTTT.

This chain links TRBV2 with TRBJ2-5, with D perhaps matching TRBD1 (6 bases). Trimming removed 6 bases at V and 1 base at J, with 12 bases between. CDR3 length equals 14 residues. Germline V gene data show CDR1 as SNHLY and CDR2 as FYNNEI. Here the CDR3 reads CASSRGVGQETQYF. The CDR3 region has the DNA TGTGCCAGCAGCAGGGGTGTCGGCCAAGAGACCCAGTACTTC. The full variable domain, with the rest looked up from reference TRBV2 and TRBJ2-5, is EPEVTQTPSHQVTQMGQEVILRCVPISNHLYFYWYRQILGQKVEFLVSFYNNEISEKSEIFDDQFSVERPDGSNFTLKIRSTKLEDSAMYFCASSRGVGQETQYFGPGTRLLVL.

This clone was counted only a few times. The genes are TRBV30 and TRBJ1-2, with a tentative D call TRBD1 (5 bases). Germline V gene lookup returns CDR1 GTSNPN and CDR2 SVGIG (reference sequence). CDR3 size: 13 residues. Between the trimmed V and J ends, which lost 5 bases and 8 bases, there was a span of 18 bases. The DNA for the CDR3 is TGTGCCTGGTGTCCACTAGGAACAGGAGGCTACACCTTC. Protein sequence: CAWCPLGTGGYTF.

This clone has just a few counts. The rearrangement uses TRBV6-5 and TRBJ2-7, with D tentatively TRBD1 or TRBD2 (5 bases each). V lost 2 bases to trimming and J lost 2 bases, with 10 bases between them. The germline V gene has CDR1 MNHEY and CDR2 SVGAGI. The CDR3 consists of 14 residues. This chain's CDR3 is CASSYRGPAYEQYF. Written as DNA, the CDR3 is TGTGCCAGCAGTTACCGGGGACCAGCCTACGAGCAGTACTTC.

This clone was seen only a few times. J is TRBJ2-3 and V is TRBV6-5; the D call may be TRBD1 or TRBD2 (5 bases each). The CDR3 is 16 amino acids. V lost 4 bases to trimming and J lost 6 bases, with 20 bases between them. Germline lookup yields CDR1 MNHEY and CDR2 SVGAGI. This CDR3 reads CASSLNGGVIGDTQYF. The DNA of the CDR3 is TGTGCCAGCAGTTTGAATGGGGGTGTGATAGGGGATACGCAGTATTTT.

The J gene is TRBJ1-6, the V gene TRBV25-1; maybe TRBD1 (5 bases). Per the germline V gene, CDR1 is MGHDK and CDR2 is SYGVNS. The CDR3 has 15 residues. The V end was cut by 1 base, the J end by 9 bases, with 13 bases between. The CDR3 bases are TGTGCCAGCAGTGAATCGGCAGGGTGGGGTTCACCCCTCCACTTT. This codes for CASSESAGWGSPLHF.

J is TRBJ2-1 and V is TRBV27; 9 nucleotides agree with TRBD2. The CDR3 extends over 16 amino acids. Germline assignment: CDR1 MNHEY and CDR2 SMNVEV (reference sequence). Trimming removed 5 bases from V and 5 bases from J; junction bases left unmatched: 10. The chain's CDR3 is CASSEPGTSIDNEQFF. The CDR3 DNA reads TGTGCCAGCAGTGAGCCGGGGACTAGCATAGACAATGAGCAGTTCTTC.

The chain couples TRBV5-8 to TRBJ2-1; the D is unclear. Germline V gives CDR1 SGHTS, CDR2 YDEGEE. V lost 4 bases to trimming and J lost 15 bases, with 8 bases between them. CDR3 length: 9 amino acids. Here the CDR3 DNA reads TGTGCCAGCAGCCCGGATTCGTTCTTC. The encoded protein is CASSPDSFF.

The genes are TRBV7-6 and TRBJ2-7; 8 positions agree with TRBD1. The CDR3 sequence is 14 residues long. J was trimmed by 3 bases and V by 0 bases; bases with no gene match: 1. Per germline, CDR1 SGHVS and CDR2 FNYEAQ. The CDR3 DNA follows: TGTGCCAGCAGCTTAGCGGACAGGGTCTACGAGCAGTACTTC. As protein: CASSLADRVYEQYF.

The V call is TRBV4-1, the J call TRBJ2-2; 7 bases are a match to TRBD2. This CDR3 has 17 amino acids. Trimming at V came to 0 bases and at J to 10 bases, leaving 14 bases not matched to a gene. CDR1 is MGHRA, CDR2 YSYEKL, per germline. This chain's CDR3 is CASSQDKASGGFVELFF. The CDR3 DNA follows: TGCGCCAGCAGCCAAGATAAGGCTAGCGGTGGCTTCGTGGAGCTGTTTTTT.

The V call is TRBV18, the J call TRBJ1-1; tentative D call: TRBD1 (5 bases). The V end was cut by 2 bases, the J end by 6 bases, with 16 bases between. CDR1 and CDR2 (germline): KGHSH, LQKENI. The CDR3 totals 15 residues. CDR3: CASSPGAGLGAEAFF. In DNA, the CDR3 is TGTGCCAGCTCACCAGGGGCCGGCCTCGGGGCTGAAGCTTTCTTT.

The chain joins TRBV19 to TRBJ2-5; the D gene is possibly TRBD2 (5 bases). Germline CDR1 LNHDA, CDR2 SQIVND (reference sequence). V gave up 1 base and J gave up 7 bases, with 10 bases separating them. This CDR3 has 13 amino acids. The CDR3 nucleotides are TGTGCCAGTAGTATAGGACCAGAGGGGACCCAGTACTTC. It yields the protein CASSIGPEGTQYF.

The CDR3 nucleotides read TGTGCCAGCAGCTTATGGGGGTATTATATTGGCGAGCAGTACTTC. Translated, it gives CASSLWGYYIGEQYF. The J gene is TRBJ2-7, the V gene TRBV11-2; either TRBD1 or TRBD2 may supply D (5 bases each). Germline-derived CDR1 and CDR2 are SGHAT and FQNNGV. The germline V and J ends were trimmed by 2 bases and 6 bases, with 17 bases remaining between them. This CDR3 has 15 residues.

Here the CDR3 DNA reads TGTGCCAGCAGCTTATCGCGAGAAAATCAGCCCCAGCATTTT. Its translation is CASSLSRENQPQHF. The chain links TRBV7-8 to TRBJ1-5; D uncertain. V dropped 2 bases and J dropped 4 bases, with 9 bases sitting between them. Germline CDR1 and CDR2: SGHVS and FQNEAQ. The CDR3 extends over 14 amino acids.

V and J are TRBV5-4 and TRBJ2-5; 7 bases agree with TRBD2. CDR1 and CDR2 from the germline V gene are SGHNT and YYREEE (reference sequence). The CDR3 extends over 14 amino acids. The junction had 3 bases not matched to a gene; V was cut back by 4 bases and J by 0 bases. The CDR3 DNA is TGTGCCAGCAGCCTCGGACTAGACCAAGAGACCCAGTACTTC. This gives the protein CASSLGLDQETQYF. Variable domain in full (rest from reference TRBV5-4 and TRBJ2-5): ETGVTQSPTHLIKTRGQQVTLRCSSQSGHNTVSWYQQALGQGPQFIFQYYREEENGRGNFPPRFSGLQFPNYSSELNVNALELDDSALYLCASSLGLDQETQYFGPGTRLLVL.

This clone qualifies as medium-sized. The chain has TRBV10-1 and TRBJ2-3; TRBD2 might be the D (6 bases). CDR3 size: 17 residues. V lost 10 bases and J 9 bases, leaving 32 bases between the germline ends. Germline lookup yields CDR1 WNHNN and CDR2 SYGVQD (reference sequence). This chain's CDR3 is CATPPRRGREAADTQYF. CDR3 in DNA: TGCGCCACCCCCCCGAGGAGGGGCAGGGAGGCTGCTGACACGCAGTATTTT.

This clone was seen just once. The chain employs TRBV5-1 and TRBJ2-7, with TRBD1 as a possible D gene (6 bases). V was shortened by 3 bases and J by 6 bases, with 16 bases between the two germline ends. Germline-derived CDR1 and CDR2 are SGHRS and YFSETQ. The CDR3 is 14 residues long. In DNA, the CDR3 is TGCGCCAGCAGCTCTAATTCGGACAGTTTCGAGCAGTACTTC. Amino acid sequence: CASSSNSDSFEQYF.

This rearrangement joins TRBV28 to TRBJ2-7, with 10 bases aligning to TRBD2. The V gene end was trimmed by 6 bases and the J gene end by 4 bases; junction bases not matched to a gene: 9. This CDR3 contains 15 residues. Germline CDR1 is MDHEN and CDR2 is SYDVKM. DNA for the CDR3: TGTGCCAGCAGCAACCCCGGGACTAGCGTGTACGAGCAGTACTTC. Protein: CASSNPGTSVYEQYF.